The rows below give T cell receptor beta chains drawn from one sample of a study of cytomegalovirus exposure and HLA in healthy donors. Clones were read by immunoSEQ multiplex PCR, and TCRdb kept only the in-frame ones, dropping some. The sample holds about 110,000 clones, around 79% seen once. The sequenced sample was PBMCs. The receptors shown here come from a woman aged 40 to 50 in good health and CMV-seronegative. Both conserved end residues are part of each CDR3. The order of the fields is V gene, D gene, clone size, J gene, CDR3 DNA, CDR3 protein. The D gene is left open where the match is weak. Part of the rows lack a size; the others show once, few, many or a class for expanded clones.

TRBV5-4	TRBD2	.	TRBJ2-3	TGTGCCAGCAGCCCGGGAGGGTCCGATACGCAGTATTTT	CASSPGGSDTQYF
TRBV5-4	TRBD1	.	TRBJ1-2	TGTGCCAGCAGCTCACTGGACAGGGGCGACTATGGCTACACCTTC	CASSSLDRGDYGYTF
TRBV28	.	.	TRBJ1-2	TGTGCCAGCAGTTCATTACGGACAGCAGACAACTATGGCTACACCTTC	CASSSLRTADNYGYTF
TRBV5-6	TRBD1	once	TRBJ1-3	TGTGCCAGCAGTTCCGACAGGGGTGGAAACACCATATATTTT	CASSSDRGGNTIYF
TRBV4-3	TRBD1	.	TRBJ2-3	TGCGCCAGCAGCCAAGGACAGGGTGATACGCAGTATTTT	CASSQGQGDTQYF
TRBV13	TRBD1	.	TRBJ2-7	TGTGCCAGCAGCCCTCCGGGACAGGTTTTCGAGCAGTACTTC	CASSPPGQVFEQYF
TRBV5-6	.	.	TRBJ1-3	TGTGCCAGCAGCTTGGTGGGCATCGCTGGAAACACCATATATTTT	CASSLVGIAGNTIYF
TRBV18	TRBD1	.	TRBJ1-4	TGTGCCAGCTCACCGGACAGGGGCGATGAAAAACTGTTTTTT	CASSPDRGDEKLFF
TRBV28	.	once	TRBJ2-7	TGTGCCAGCAGTTCATTAGACAGAAATTCCTACGAGCAGTACTTC	CASSSLDRNSYEQYF
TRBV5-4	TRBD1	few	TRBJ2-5	TGTGCCAGCAGTTTGGACAGGAACCAAGAGACCCAGTACTTC	CASSLDRNQETQYF
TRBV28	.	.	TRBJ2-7	TGTGCCAGCAGCGCCGGTCTAGCGCCTTACGAGCAGTACTTC	CASSAGLAPYEQYF
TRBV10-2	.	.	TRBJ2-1	TGCGCCAGCAGTTACGACAGAAGCTCCTACAATGAGCAGTTCTTC	CASSYDRSSYNEQFF
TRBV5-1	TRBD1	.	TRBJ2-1	TGCGCCAGCTCACAGGGGGGCCGGCTAGTCAATGAGCAGTTCTTC	CASSQGGRLVNEQFF
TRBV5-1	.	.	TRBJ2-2	TGCGCCAGCAGCTTGGTCCAGGGCAGCACCGGGGAGCTGTTTTTT	CASSLVQGSTGELFF
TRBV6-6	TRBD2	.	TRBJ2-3	TGTGCCAGCACGGCAGCGGGGACAGATACGCAGTATTTT	CASTAAGTDTQYF
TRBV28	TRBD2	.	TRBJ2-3	TGTGCCAGCAGTTTAAAGCGGGGGTCGTCATATACGCAGTATTTT	CASSLKRGSSYTQYF
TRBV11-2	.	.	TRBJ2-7	TGTGCCAGCAGCTCCCTGACTAGTAACGGGCAGTACTTC	CASSSLTSNGQYF
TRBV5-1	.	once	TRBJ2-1	TGCGCCAGCAGAGACAGCATGAGCTCCTACAATGAGCAGTTCTTC	CASRDSMSSYNEQFF
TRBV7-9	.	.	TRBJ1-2	TGTTCCAGCAGCTTAGTCACACTACGGTCCTCCAACTATGGCTACACCTTC	CSSSLVTLRSSNYGYTF
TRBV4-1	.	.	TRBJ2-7	TGCGCCAGCAGCCGCCAGACCAATAGCGGTTCCTACGAGCAGTACTTC	CASSRQTNSGSYEQYF
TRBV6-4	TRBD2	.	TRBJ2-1	TGTGCCAGCAGTCCTTATGGCGGGAGAATGGTGTCCTACAATGAGCAGTTCTTC	CASSPYGGRMVSYNEQFF
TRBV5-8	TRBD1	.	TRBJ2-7	TGTGCCAGCAGCTTCGCTGGGACAGGGGTATACGAGCAGTACTTC	CASSFAGTGVYEQYF
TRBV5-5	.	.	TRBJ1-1	TGTGCCAGCAGCTTGGGTGGAGGCGGGGGAAAAACTGAAGCTTTCTTT	CASSLGGGGGKTEAFF
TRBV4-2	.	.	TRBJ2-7	TGTGCCAGCAGCCTTGGAACAGGTCGCTACGAGCAGTACTTC	CASSLGTGRYEQYF
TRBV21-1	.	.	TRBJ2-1	TGTGCCAGCACCTACCCCAGGGCGTCTCACTCCTACAATGAGCAGTTCTTC	CASTYPRASHSYNEQFF
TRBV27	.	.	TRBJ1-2	TGTGCCAGCAGGTCCCCAGGGGACTATGGCTACACCTTC	CASRSPGDYGYTF
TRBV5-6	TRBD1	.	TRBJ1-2	TGTGCCAGCAGCTTTGGGACAGGGGCATCCTATGGCTACACCTTC	CASSFGTGASYGYTF
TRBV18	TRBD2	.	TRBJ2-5	TGTGCCAGCTCACCACGGCGGGGGGGCCGAGAGACCCAGTACTTC	CASSPRRGGRETQYF
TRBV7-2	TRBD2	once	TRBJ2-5	TGTGCCAGCAGCCCAGGACTAGCGGGAGTGTCTGAGCAGTACTTC	CASSPGLAGVSEQYF
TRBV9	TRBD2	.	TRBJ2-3	TGTGCCAGCAGCGCTAGCGGGAGGGGCACAGATACGCAGTATTTT	CASSASGRGTDTQYF
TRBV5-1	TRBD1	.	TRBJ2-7	TGCGCCAGCAGTTTCAGGGGACAGGGCTACGAGCAGTACTTC	CASSFRGQGYEQYF
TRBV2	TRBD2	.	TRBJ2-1	TGTGCCAGCAGTGGGCTGGGCCTAGCGGGGAACAATGAGCAGTTCTTC	CASSGLGLAGNNEQFF
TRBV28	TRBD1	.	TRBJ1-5	TGTGCCAGCAGTTTCAGTCTGACGGACAGGGATCAGCATTTT	CASSFSLTDRDQHF
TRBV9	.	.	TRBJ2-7	TGTGCCAGCAGCGGAGCCACGGGAGACTACGAGCAGTACTTC	CASSGATGDYEQYF
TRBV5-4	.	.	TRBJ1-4	TGTGCCAGCAGCTTGAGAGGTTATAATGAAAAACTGTTTTTT	CASSLRGYNEKLFF
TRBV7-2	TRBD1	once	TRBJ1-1	TGTGCCAGCAGCTTAGCGGGACAGGTGAACACTGAAGCTTTCTTT	CASSLAGQVNTEAFF
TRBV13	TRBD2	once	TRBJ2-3	TGTGCCAGCAGACAAGCGGGGGCTAACACAGATACGCAGTATTTT	CASRQAGANTDTQYF
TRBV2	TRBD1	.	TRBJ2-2	TGTGCCAGCAGGAAGGGACAGGGGCGGGTCACCGGGGAGCTGTTTTTT	CASRKGQGRVTGELFF
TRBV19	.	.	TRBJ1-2	TGTGCCAGTAGCTGGGAGGGTACTAACTATGGCTACACCTTC	CASSWEGTNYGYTF
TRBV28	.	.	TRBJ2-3	TGTGCCAGCAGGGTGGCCACAGATACGCAGTATTTT	CASRVATDTQYF
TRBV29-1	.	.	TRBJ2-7	TGCAGCGTTGGGCGGCGGGACGGATCCTACGAGCAGTACTTC	CSVGRRDGSYEQYF
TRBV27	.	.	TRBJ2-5	TGTGCCAGCAGCCTAAAATGCCCATACCAAGAGACCCAGTACTTC	CASSLKCPYQETQYF
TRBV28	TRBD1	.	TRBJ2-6	TGTGCCAGCAAGACAGGGACGGCTGGGGCCAACGTCCTGACTTTC	CASKTGTAGANVLTF
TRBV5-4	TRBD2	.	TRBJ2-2	TGTGCCAGCAGCGGACTAGCGGGAGGGCTGGCCGGGGAGCTGTTTTTT	CASSGLAGGLAGELFF
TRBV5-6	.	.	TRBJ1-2	TGTGCCAGCAGCCCCGGGGGGGCCAGCTATGGCTACACCTTC	CASSPGGASYGYTF
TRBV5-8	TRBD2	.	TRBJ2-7	TGTGCCAGCAGCTTGGGACTAGCGGCCGAGCAGTACTTC	CASSLGLAAEQYF
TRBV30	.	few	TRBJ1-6	TGTGCCTGGAGTCAGGGGCAGGATAATTCACCCCTCCACTTT	CAWSQGQDNSPLHF
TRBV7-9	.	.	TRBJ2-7	TGTGCCAGCAGCTCAGACAGGCTCTGGGGCGAGCAGTACTTC	CASSSDRLWGEQYF
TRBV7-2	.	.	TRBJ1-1	TGTGCCAGCAGCCCTTATGACACTGAAGCTTTCTTT	CASSPYDTEAFF
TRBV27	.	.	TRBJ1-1	TGTGCCAGCAGTAGAGGGATGGGGTGGGACACTGAAGCTTTCTTT	CASSRGMGWDTEAFF
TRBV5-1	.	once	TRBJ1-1	TGCGCCAGCAGCTTCGGACAGACCCAGAACACTGAAGCTTTCTTT	CASSFGQTQNTEAFF
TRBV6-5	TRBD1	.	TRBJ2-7	TGTGCCAGCCATCCCACTGGACAGGCCTACGAGCAGTACTTC	CASHPTGQAYEQYF
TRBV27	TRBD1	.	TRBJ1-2	TGTGCCAGCAGTTTATCCCCAGGGGGCAACTATGGCTACACCTTC	CASSLSPGGNYGYTF
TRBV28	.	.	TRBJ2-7	TGTGCCAGCAGTCCTCCTAGCTCCTACGAGCAGTACTTC	CASSPPSSYEQYF
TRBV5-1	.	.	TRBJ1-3	TGCGCCAGCAGCTTGGGCAGGGCTGGAAACACCATATATTTT	CASSLGRAGNTIYF
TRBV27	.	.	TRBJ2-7	TGTGCCAGCAGTTTATCAGACACACCCGACTACGAGCAGTACTTC	CASSLSDTPDYEQYF
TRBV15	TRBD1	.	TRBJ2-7	TGTGCCACCAGCAGAGTTCGGACAGGGGCCTTCTACGAGCAGTACTTC	CATSRVRTGAFYEQYF
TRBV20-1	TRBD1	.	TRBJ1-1	TGCAGTGCAGGGGGCGGAACTGAAGCTTTCTTT	CSAGGGTEAFF